The 28 T cell receptor beta chains below all came from one sample that was sequenced in a study of shared clonotypes between healthy human individuals. Profiled with immunoSEQ multiplex PCR; TCRdb holds only in-frame clones, not every one. The sample lists hundreds of thousands of clones; more than 75% were seen once. Sequenced: memory CD8+ T cells sorted from blood. Subset described: CD45RO+ cells pooled with CCR7-negative TemRA cells. All receptors come from a man younger than 35 in good health.

This clone was observed once. The chain has TRBV6-5 and TRBJ1-1; 9 bases match TRBD1. This CDR3 contains 13 residues. Germline trimming cut 6 bases from V and 7 bases from J; bases unmatched to any gene: 6. Germline CDR1 is MNHEY and CDR2 is SVGAGI. The CDR3 coding sequence is TGTGCCAGCAGCCGCGGGACAGGGAGTGAAGCTTTCTTT. Translating it yields CASSRGTGSEAFF.

The V call is TRBV28, the J call TRBJ2-7; the match to TRBD2 covers 7 bases. The CDR3 is 18 amino acids. J gave up 0 bases and V 1 base, and 12 bases lay outside the gene matches. Germline assignment: CDR1 MDHEN and CDR2 SYDVKM. The CDR3 spells CASSLSVRLGGSSYEQYF. CDR3 coding DNA: TGTGCCAGCAGTTTATCCGTACGTTTGGGGGGGAGCTCCTACGAGCAGTACTTC.

This chain uses TRBV27 with TRBJ2-1; D is perhaps TRBD2 (7 bases). V was pared by 2 bases and J by 4 bases, with 12 bases between. The CDR3 loop spans 15 amino acids. CDR1 is MNHEY and CDR2 is SMNVEV in the germline V gene (reference sequence). CDR3 sequence reads: CASSLSGRGYNEQFF. CDR3 DNA: TGTGCCAGCAGTTTAAGTGGGAGGGGGTACAATGAGCAGTTCTTC.

The V gene is TRBV27, the J gene TRBJ1-1; 7 bases agree with TRBD1. CDR3 length equals 16 residues. With V trimmed by 4 bases and J by 0 bases, 8 bases remained unmatched. Germline V gene data show CDR1 as MNHEY and CDR2 as SMNVEV (reference sequence). The CDR3, as DNA: TGTGCCAGCAGTTCAAGACAGGGATCGTTGAACACTGAAGCTTTCTTT. This gives the protein CASSSRQGSLNTEAFF.

This sequence joins TRBV30 and TRBJ1-2; D unresolved. Germline lookup yields CDR1 GTSNPN and CDR2 SVGIG (reference sequence). This CDR3 is built from 10 residues. V was clipped by 8 bases and J by 4 bases, with 8 bases between them. The CDR3 loop reads CARSGYGYTF. Here the CDR3 DNA reads TGTGCCCGGTCGGGCTATGGCTACACCTTC. The complete variable domain, with remaining parts taken from reference TRBV30 and TRBJ1-2, reads SQTIHQWPATLVQPVGSPLSLECTVEGTSNPNLYWYRQAAGRGLQLLFYSVGIGQISSEVPQNLSASRPQDRQFILSSKKLLLSDSGFYLCARSGYGYTFGSGTRLTVV.

J is TRBJ2-7 and V is TRBV13; no definite D call. V was pared by 3 bases and J by 7 bases, with 16 bases between. Looked up from germline, CDR1 is PRHDT and CDR2 is FYEKMQ (reference sequence). The CDR3 sequence is 14 residues long. The CDR3 bases are TGTGCCAGCAGCTTGGGCAGGACCCTATTGGAGCAGTACTTC. Amino acid sequence: CASSLGRTLLEQYF.

This chain connects TRBV7-9 to TRBJ2-7, with 9 bases aligning to TRBD2. In germline, CDR1 is SEHNR, CDR2 FQNEAQ (reference sequence). With 5 bases clipped from V and 4 bases from J, the junction kept 12 bases outside the gene matches. This CDR3 is built from 16 residues. The CDR3 DNA is TGTGCCAGCAGCCTAGTTGGGCGGGAGGGCGCTTACGAGCAGTACTTC. It translates to CASSLVGREGAYEQYF. Supplemented by reference TRBV7-9 and TRBJ2-7, the full variable domain reads DTGVSQNPRHKITKRGQNVTFRCDPISEHNRLYWYRQTLGQGPEFLTYFQNEAQLEKSRLLSDRFSAERPKGSFSTLEIQRTEQGDSAMYLCASSLVGREGAYEQYFGPGTRLTVT.

This chain joins TRBV7-8 and TRBJ2-7, with 11 bases matching TRBD1. The CDR3 runs to 15 residues. The germline V gene has CDR1 SGHVS and CDR2 FQNEAQ. Trimming cost V 4 bases and J 1 base; bases outside gene matches: 3. Written as DNA, the CDR3 is TGTGCCAGCAGCTCTGGACAGGGGGCGTCCTACGAGCAGTACTTC. As protein: CASSSGQGASYEQYF.

The chain combines TRBV18 with TRBJ2-3; D is unresolved. The CDR3 has 16 residues. The germline V gene encodes CDR1 KGHSH and CDR2 LQKENI. Trimming stripped 8 bases from V and 2 bases from J, with 20 bases between. In nucleotides, the CDR3 is TGTGCCAGCACAAAAGGGATTACCTTAAACACAGATACGCAGTATTTT. Translation gives CASTKGITLNTDTQYF.

The J gene is TRBJ2-1, the V gene TRBV4-1; D may correspond to TRBD1 or TRBD2 (5 bases each). The V end was cut by 3 bases, the J end by 8 bases, with 14 bases between. The CDR3 sequence is 14 residues long. CDR1 MGHRA and CDR2 YSYEKL come from the germline V gene. This CDR3 is CASSQTGTQHEQFF. CDR3 nucleotide sequence: TGCGCCAGCAGCCAGACCGGGACCCAACATGAGCAGTTCTTC.

The J gene is TRBJ2-3, the V gene TRBV4-1; D gene unclear. The CDR3 consists of 15 residues. V dropped 4 bases and J dropped 0 bases, with 11 bases sitting between them. Germline loops: CDR1 MGHRA, CDR2 YSYEKL. CDR3 bases: TGCGCCAGCAGCCTGGCCCTTTTTAGCACAGATACGCAGTATTTT. Its protein product is CASSLALFSTDTQYF.

The chain employs TRBV28 and TRBJ2-3; 9 bases are shared with TRBD1. Germline CDR1 reads MDHEN; CDR2 reads SYDVKM. V was clipped by 5 bases and J by 1 base; unmatched bases: 4. This CDR3 comprises 15 residues. The CDR3 bases are TGTGCCAGCAGTATGACAGGGGGAGGCACAGATACGCAGTATTTT. This codes for CASSMTGGGTDTQYF.

CDR3 residues: CATETGGSYEQYF. Here the CDR3 DNA reads TGTGCCACCGAGACAGGGGGCTCCTACGAGCAGTACTTC. This chain links TRBV6-1 with TRBJ2-7, with 9 bases identical to TRBD1. Trimming cost V 10 bases and J 0 bases; bases outside gene matches: 4. The CDR3 is made up of 13 amino acids. CDR1 MNHNS and CDR2 SASEGT come from the germline V gene.

The V and J genes are TRBV7-9 and TRBJ1-1; no clear D gene. With 5 bases removed from V and 4 bases from J, the gap between germline ends came to 8 bases. CDR1 is SEHNR and CDR2 is FQNEAQ in the germline V gene (reference sequence). The CDR3 is 12 residues long. The CDR3 loop is CASSDGLTEAFF. The CDR3 DNA is TGTGCCAGCAGCGATGGACTCACTGAAGCTTTCTTT.

The table lists this clone with a few counts. The gene calls are TRBV25-1 and TRBJ1-1; D not resolved. This CDR3 is built from 14 residues. Germline-derived CDR1 and CDR2 are MGHDK and SYGVNS. The V end lost 1 base, the J end lost 1 base, and 7 bases lay between the germline ends. Here the CDR3 reads CASSELQENTEAFF. The CDR3 nucleotides are TGTGCCAGCAGTGAATTGCAGGAGAACACTGAAGCTTTCTTT.

This sequence joins TRBV27 and TRBJ2-3, with 11 bases aligning to TRBD1. Trimming cost V 7 bases and J 4 bases; bases outside gene matches: 13. The CDR3 spans 17 residues. Germline V gene data show CDR1 as MNHEY and CDR2 as SMNVEV (reference sequence). The CDR3: CASTPGQGDSVPDTQYF. The CDR3 DNA is TGTGCCAGCACCCCGGGACAGGGGGATAGCGTCCCAGATACGCAGTATTTT.

The rearrangement joins TRBV10-2 to TRBJ2-2; weak D call: TRBD1 (5 bases). CDR1 and CDR2 (germline): WSHSY, SAAADI. The CDR3 totals 14 residues. Trimming removed 3 bases at V and 6 bases at J, with 11 bases between. The CDR3 nucleotides read TGCGCCAGCAGTGAAGGGGTAGGGCCCGGGGAGCTGTTTTTT. This codes for CASSEGVGPGELFF.

V gene TRBV19 combines with J gene TRBJ1-6; maybe TRBD1 (6 bases). Trimming pared 8 bases from V and 10 bases from J, leaving 18 bases between. The germline CDR1 and CDR2 sequences are LNHDA and SQIVND (reference sequence). The CDR3 sequence is 14 residues long. CDR3 in amino acids: CASSNRDRGSPLHF. As DNA, the CDR3 is TGTGCCAGTTCGAACAGGGATCGGGGATCACCCCTCCACTTT.

The chain couples TRBV9 to TRBJ2-1; 7 positions match TRBD2. Germline V CDR1 and CDR2: SGDLS, YYNGEE. The CDR3 is 16 amino acids. Trimming took 5 bases from V and 2 from J; bases not matched to a gene: 10. CDR3 in amino acids: CASSIGGAGAYNEQFF. CDR3 in DNA: TGTGCCAGCAGTATTGGCGGGGCGGGAGCCTACAATGAGCAGTTCTTC.

The chain combines TRBV27 with TRBJ2-3, with 12 bases identical to TRBD2. Germline CDR1 reads MNHEY; CDR2 reads SMNVEV (reference sequence). V gave up 2 bases and J gave up 4 bases; unmatched junction bases: 7. The CDR3 is 17 residues long. CDR3: CASSLLQLAGGPDTQYF. As DNA, the CDR3 is TGTGCCAGCAGTTTACTTCAACTAGCGGGGGGCCCAGATACGCAGTATTTT.

This rearrangement joins TRBV6-1 to TRBJ2-1, with D unclear. Trimming stripped 3 bases from V and 2 bases from J, with 11 bases between. Per the germline V gene, CDR1 is MNHNS and CDR2 is SASEGT. The CDR3 is 15 amino acids. CDR3 DNA sequence: TGTGCCAGCAGTGATCACGGCGAGACCTACAATGAGCAGTTCTTC. It codes for CASSDHGETYNEQFF.

The chain couples TRBV11-2 to TRBJ2-2; D call uncertain. Germline V gene sequence: CDR1 SGHAT, CDR2 FQNNGV. The CDR3 contains 14 residues. Trimming took 5 bases from V and 1 from J, leaving 8 bases between them. The CDR3 nucleotides are TGTGCCAGCAGCCCGGCACAGAACACCGGGGAGCTGTTTTTT. The encoded protein is CASSPAQNTGELFF.

The V gene is TRBV18, the J gene TRBJ1-3; D uncertain. This CDR3 region has 17 residues. With 2 bases removed from V and 0 bases from J, the gap between germline ends came to 14 bases. In germline, CDR1 is KGHSH, CDR2 LQKENI. CDR3 coding DNA: TGTGCCAGCTCACCATTCGACGGGGAATCCTCTGGAAACACCATATATTTT. It codes for CASSPFDGESSGNTIYF.

V and J are TRBV10-3 and TRBJ1-5, with 9 nucleotides matching TRBD1. The CDR3 is 17 amino acids. The V gene's germline CDR1 is ENHRY and CDR2 SYGVKD. V lost 3 bases, J lost 0 bases, and 6 bases stayed unmatched. The CDR3 region has the DNA TGTGCCATCAGTGACCCAGGGGACAGGGATAGCAATCAGCCCCAGCATTTT. As protein: CAISDPGDRDSNQPQHF.

J is TRBJ2-1 and V is TRBV7-3, with TRBD1 matching 7 bases. The germline V gene has CDR1 SGHTA and CDR2 FQGTGA. This CDR3 has 15 amino acids. V gave up 4 bases and J gave up 10 bases; unmatched junction bases: 13. CDR3 amino acids: CASSSSGTVPEEQFF. The CDR3 coding sequence is TGTGCCAGCAGCTCCTCCGGGACAGTACCTGAGGAGCAGTTCTTC.

This clone was detected ten times or more. The V and J genes are TRBV27 and TRBJ1-2, with 7 bases identical to TRBD1. This CDR3 contains 13 residues. CDR1 and CDR2 from the germline V gene are MNHEY and SMNVEV (reference sequence). The junction had 2 bases not matched to a gene; V was cut back by 5 bases and J by 2 bases. DNA of the CDR3: TGTGCCAGCAGTCCACAGGGGAACTATGGCTACACCTTC. Its protein is CASSPQGNYGYTF.

The chain has TRBV25-1 and TRBJ1-2; D call uncertain. V was cut by 4 bases and J by 4 bases, with 10 bases left in between. The CDR3 totals 13 residues. Per germline, CDR1 MGHDK and CDR2 SYGVNS. The DNA of the CDR3 is TGTGCCAGCAGTGCTACAGCGTCCTATGGCTACACCTTC. It yields the protein CASSATASYGYTF.

The V call is TRBV4-2, the J call TRBJ2-1; possibly TRBD1 or TRBD2 for D (6 bases each). Trimming removed 3 bases at V and 2 bases at J, with 17 bases between. The length of the CDR3 is 17 residues. Looked up from germline, CDR1 is LGHNA and CDR2 is YNFKEQ. Written as DNA, the CDR3 is TGTGCCAGCAGCCACCAAGAGGGGGGCCATCCCTACAATGAGCAGTTCTTC. The encoded protein is CASSHQEGGHPYNEQFF.